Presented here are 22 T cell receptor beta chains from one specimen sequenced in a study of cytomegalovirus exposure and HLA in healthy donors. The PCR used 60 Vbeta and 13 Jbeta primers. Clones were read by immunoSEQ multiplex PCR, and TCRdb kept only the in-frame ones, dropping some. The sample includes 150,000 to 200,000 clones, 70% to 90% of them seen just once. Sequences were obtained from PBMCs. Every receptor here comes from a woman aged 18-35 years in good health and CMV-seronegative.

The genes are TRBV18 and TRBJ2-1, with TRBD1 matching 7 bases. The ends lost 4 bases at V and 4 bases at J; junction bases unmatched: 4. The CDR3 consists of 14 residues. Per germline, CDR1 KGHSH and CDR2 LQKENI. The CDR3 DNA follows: TGTGCCAGCTCACGGGGACAGAAATACAATGAGCAGTTCTTC. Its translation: CASSRGQKYNEQFF.

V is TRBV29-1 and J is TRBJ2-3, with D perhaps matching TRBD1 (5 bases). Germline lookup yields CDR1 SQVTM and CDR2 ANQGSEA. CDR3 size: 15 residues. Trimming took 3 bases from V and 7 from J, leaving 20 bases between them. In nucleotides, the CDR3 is TGCAGCGTTGACGGTTTGGCTAGGGGTCCATATACGCAGTATTTT. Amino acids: CSVDGLARGPYTQYF.

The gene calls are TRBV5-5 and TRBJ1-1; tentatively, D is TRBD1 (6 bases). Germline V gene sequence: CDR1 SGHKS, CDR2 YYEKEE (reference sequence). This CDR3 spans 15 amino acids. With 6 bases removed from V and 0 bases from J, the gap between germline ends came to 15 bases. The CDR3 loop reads CASILDWGLNTEAFF. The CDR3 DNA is TGTGCCAGCATCCTGGACTGGGGGCTGAACACTGAAGCTTTCTTT.

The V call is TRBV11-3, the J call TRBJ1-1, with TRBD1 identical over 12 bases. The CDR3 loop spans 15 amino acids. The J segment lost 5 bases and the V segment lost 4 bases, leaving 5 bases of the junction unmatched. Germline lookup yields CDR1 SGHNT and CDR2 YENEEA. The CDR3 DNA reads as TGTGCCAGCAGCTGGGGACAGGGGGCGCCGACTGAAGCTTTCTTT. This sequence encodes CASSWGQGAPTEAFF.

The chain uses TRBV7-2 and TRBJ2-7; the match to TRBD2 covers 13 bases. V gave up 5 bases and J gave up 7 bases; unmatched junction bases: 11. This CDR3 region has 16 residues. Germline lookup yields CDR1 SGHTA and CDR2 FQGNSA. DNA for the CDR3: TGTGCCAGCAGCCAAAGAGGACTAGCGGGAGTAGGTGAGCAGTACTTC. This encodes CASSQRGLAGVGEQYF. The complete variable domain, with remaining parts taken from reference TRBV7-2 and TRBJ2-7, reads GAGVSQSPSNKVTEKGKDVELRCDPISGHTALYWYRQSLGQGLEFLIYFQGNSAPDKSGLPSDRFSAERTGGSVSTLTIQRTQQEDSAVYLCASSQRGLAGVGEQYFGPGTRLTVT.

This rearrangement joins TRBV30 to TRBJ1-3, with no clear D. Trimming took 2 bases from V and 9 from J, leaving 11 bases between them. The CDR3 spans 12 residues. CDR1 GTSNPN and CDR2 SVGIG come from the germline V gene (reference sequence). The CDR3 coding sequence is TGTGCCTGGAGTATCCTGGTGAGCACCATATATTTT. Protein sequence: CAWSILVSTIYF.

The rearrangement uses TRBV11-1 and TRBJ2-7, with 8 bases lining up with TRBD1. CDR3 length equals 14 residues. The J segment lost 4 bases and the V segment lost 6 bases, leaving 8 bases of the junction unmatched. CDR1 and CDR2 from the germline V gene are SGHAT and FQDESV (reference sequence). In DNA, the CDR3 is TGTGCCAGCAGACCCGGACAGGGCACGTACGAGCAGTACTTC. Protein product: CASRPGQGTYEQYF.

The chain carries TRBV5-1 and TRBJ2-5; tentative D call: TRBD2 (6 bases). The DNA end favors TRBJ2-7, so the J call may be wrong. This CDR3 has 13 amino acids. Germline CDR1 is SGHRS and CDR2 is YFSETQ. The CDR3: CASSSQGGSEQYF. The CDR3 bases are TGCGCCAGCAGCTCTCAGGGAGGTTCCGAGCAGTACTTC.

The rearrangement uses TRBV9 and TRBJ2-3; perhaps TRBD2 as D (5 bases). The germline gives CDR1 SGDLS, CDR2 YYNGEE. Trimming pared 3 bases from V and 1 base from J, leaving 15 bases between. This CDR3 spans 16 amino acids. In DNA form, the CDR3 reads TGTGCCAGCAGCGCTCTAGCACCGAAGGGCACAGATACGCAGTATTTT. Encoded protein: CASSALAPKGTDTQYF.

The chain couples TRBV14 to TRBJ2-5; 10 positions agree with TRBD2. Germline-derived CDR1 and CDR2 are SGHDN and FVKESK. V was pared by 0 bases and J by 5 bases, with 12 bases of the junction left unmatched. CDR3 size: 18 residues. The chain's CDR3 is CASSQDAGLARLRETQYF. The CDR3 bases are TGTGCCAGCAGCCAAGACGCGGGACTAGCGCGTCTTCGGGAGACCCAGTACTTC. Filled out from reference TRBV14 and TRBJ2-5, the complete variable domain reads EAGVTQFPSHSVIEKGQTVTLRCDPISGHDNLYWYRRVMGKEIKFLLHFVKESKQDESGMPNNRFLAERTGGTYSTLKVQPAELEDSGVYFCASSQDAGLARLRETQYFGPGTRLLVL.

The CDR3 DNA reads as TGTGCCAGCAGCTTGCCTGGGACAGCGAACACTGAAGCTTTCTTT. This translates into CASSLPGTANTEAFF. The rearrangement uses TRBV5-4 and TRBJ1-1; 7 bases fit TRBD1. Germline CDR1 is SGHNT and CDR2 is YYREEE (reference sequence). CDR3 length: 15 residues. Germline trimming cut 1 base from V and 1 base from J; bases unmatched to any gene: 4. The full variable domain, with the rest looked up from reference TRBV5-4 and TRBJ1-1, is ETGVTQSPTHLIKTRGQQVTLRCSSQSGHNTVSWYQQALGQGPQFIFQYYREEENGRGNFPPRFSGLQFPNYSSELNVNALELDDSALYLCASSLPGTANTEAFFGQGTRLTVV.

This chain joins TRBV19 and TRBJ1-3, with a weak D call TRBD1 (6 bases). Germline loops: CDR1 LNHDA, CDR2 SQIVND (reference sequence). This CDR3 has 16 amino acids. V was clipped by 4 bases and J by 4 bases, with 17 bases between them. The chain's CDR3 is CASSTGTRSVGNTIYF. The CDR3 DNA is TGTGCCAGTAGTACCGGGACAAGGAGTGTGGGAAACACCATATATTTT.

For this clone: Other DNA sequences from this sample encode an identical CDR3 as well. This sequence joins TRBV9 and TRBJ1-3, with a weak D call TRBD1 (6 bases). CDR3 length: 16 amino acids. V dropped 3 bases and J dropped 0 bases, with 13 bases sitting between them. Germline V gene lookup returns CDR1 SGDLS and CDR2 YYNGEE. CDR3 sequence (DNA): TGTGCCAGCAGCGCGTCAGGGGTTCCCTCTGGAAACACCATATATTTT. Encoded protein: CASSASGVPSGNTIYF.

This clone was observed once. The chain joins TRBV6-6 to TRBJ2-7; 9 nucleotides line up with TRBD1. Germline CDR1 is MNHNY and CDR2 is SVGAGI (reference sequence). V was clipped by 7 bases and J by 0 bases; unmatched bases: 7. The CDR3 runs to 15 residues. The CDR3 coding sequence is TGTGCCAGCAAGAGACAGGGGGACCTCTCCTACGAGCAGTACTTC. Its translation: CASKRQGDLSYEQYF.

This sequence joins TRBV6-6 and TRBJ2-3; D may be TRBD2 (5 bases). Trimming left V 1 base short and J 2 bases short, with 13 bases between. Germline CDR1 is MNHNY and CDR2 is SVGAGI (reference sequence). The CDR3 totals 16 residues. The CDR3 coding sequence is TGTGCCAGCAGTTACTACAGCGGAGGTAACACAGATACGCAGTATTTT. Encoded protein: CASSYYSGGNTDTQYF.

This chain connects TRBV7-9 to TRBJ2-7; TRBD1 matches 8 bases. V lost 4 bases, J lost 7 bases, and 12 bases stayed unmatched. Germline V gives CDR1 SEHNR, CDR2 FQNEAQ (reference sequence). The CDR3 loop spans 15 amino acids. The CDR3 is CASSSTQDREVEQYF. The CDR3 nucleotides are TGTGCCAGCAGCTCCACCCAGGACAGGGAAGTAGAGCAGTACTTC.

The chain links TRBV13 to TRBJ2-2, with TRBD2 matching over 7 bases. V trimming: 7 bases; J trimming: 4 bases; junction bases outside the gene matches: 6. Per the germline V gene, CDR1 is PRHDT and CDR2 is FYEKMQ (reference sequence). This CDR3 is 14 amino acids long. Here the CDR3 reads CASIIRGGTGELFF. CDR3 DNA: TGTGCCAGCATCATCCGCGGGGGCACCGGGGAGCTGTTTTTT.

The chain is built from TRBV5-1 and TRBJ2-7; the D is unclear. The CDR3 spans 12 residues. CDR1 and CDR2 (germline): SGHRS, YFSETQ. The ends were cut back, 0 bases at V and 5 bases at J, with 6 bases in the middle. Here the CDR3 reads CASSLAHHEQYF. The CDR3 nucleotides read TGCGCCAGCAGCTTGGCACACCACGAGCAGTACTTC.

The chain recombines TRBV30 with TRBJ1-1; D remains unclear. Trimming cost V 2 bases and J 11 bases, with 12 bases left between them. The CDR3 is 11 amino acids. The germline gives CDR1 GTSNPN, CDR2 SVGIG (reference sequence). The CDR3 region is CAWSPGRWAFF. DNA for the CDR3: TGTGCCTGGAGTCCTGGCCGCTGGGCTTTCTTT.

The CDR3 protein is CASSYDRGQETQYF. The DNA for the CDR3 is TGTGCCAGCAGTTACGACAGGGGCCAAGAGACCCAGTACTTC. V gene TRBV6-5 combines with J gene TRBJ2-5; 8 bases are a match to TRBD1. The ends lost 2 bases at V and 1 base at J; junction bases unmatched: 0. In germline, CDR1 is MNHEY, CDR2 SVGAGI. The CDR3 is made up of 14 amino acids.

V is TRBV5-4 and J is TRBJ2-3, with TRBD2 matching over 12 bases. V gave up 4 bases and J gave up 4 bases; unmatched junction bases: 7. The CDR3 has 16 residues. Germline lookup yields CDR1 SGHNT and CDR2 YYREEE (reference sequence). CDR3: CASSPETSGGPDTQYF. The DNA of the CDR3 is TGTGCCAGCAGCCCTGAGACTAGCGGGGGTCCAGATACGCAGTATTTT.

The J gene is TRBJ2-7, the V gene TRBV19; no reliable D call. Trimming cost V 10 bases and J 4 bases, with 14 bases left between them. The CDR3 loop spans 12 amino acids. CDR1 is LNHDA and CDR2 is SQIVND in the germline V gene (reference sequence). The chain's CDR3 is CATTSNGYEQYF. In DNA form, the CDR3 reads TGTGCCACCACCTCGAACGGGTACGAGCAGTACTTC.